This T cell receptor beta chain was recorded in a study of blood T cell repertoires in COVID-19. Study-wide background: The United States, Italy and Spain supplied acute and convalescent COVID-19 samples.

TCRdb's copy holds only in-frame clones and misses some; the assay was immunoSEQ multiplex PCR. The sample holds 97,000 or so clones, roughly four fifths seen once. The trim removed 3 bases at V and 6 bases at J, leaving 9 bases unmatched. The CDR3 runs 15 residues. CDR1 is MNHEY and CDR2 is SVGEGT in the germline V gene. This chain uses TRBV6-2 or TRBV6-3 with TRBJ2-7; 9 bases line up with TRBD1. The receptor comes from a man aged 35 to 55 with active or convalescent COVID-19. Material for sequencing was peripheral blood. CDR3 loop: CASSYTPGQGFEQYF. The CDR3 DNA is TGTGCCAGCAGTTATACCCCGGGACAGGGATTCGAGCAGTACTTC.